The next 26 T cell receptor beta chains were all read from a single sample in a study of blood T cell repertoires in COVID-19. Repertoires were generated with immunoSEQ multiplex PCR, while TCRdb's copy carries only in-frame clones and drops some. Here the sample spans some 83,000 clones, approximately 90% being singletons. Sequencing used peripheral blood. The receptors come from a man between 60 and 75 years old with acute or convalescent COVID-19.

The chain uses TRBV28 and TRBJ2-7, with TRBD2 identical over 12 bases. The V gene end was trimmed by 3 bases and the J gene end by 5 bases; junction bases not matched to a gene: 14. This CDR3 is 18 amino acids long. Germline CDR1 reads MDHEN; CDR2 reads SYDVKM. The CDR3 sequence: CASSFHYLLAGGPNEQYF. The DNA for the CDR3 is TGTGCCAGCAGTTTCCACTACCTCCTAGCGGGGGGGCCCAACGAGCAGTACTTC.

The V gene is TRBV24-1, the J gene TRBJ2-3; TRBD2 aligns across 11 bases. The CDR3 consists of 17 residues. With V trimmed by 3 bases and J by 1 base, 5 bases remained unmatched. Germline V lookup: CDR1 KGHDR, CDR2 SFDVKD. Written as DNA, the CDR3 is TGTGCCACCAGTGATCTTAGCGGGGGGGCGGGCACAGATACGCAGTATTTT. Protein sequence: CATSDLSGGAGTDTQYF.

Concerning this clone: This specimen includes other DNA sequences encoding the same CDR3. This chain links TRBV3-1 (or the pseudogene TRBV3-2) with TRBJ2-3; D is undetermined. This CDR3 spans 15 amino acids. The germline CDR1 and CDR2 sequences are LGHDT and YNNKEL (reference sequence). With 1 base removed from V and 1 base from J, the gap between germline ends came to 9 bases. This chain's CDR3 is CASSQGVRGTDTQYF. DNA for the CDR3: TGTGCCAGCAGCCAAGGTGTGAGAGGCACAGATACGCAGTATTTT.

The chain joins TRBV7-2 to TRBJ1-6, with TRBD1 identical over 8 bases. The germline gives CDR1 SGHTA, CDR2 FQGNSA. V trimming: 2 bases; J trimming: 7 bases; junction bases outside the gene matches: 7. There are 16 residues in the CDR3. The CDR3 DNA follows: TGTGCCAGCAGCTTACCCAGGACAGGGAGGAATTCACCCCTCCACTTT. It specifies CASSLPRTGRNSPLHF.

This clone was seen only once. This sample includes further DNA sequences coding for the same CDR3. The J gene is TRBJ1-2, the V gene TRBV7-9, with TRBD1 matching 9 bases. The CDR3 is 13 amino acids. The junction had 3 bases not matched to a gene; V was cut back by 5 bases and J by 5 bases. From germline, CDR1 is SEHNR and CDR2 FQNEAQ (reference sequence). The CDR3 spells CASSPGTGYGYTF. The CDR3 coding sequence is TGTGCCAGCAGCCCCGGGACAGGGTATGGCTACACCTTC.

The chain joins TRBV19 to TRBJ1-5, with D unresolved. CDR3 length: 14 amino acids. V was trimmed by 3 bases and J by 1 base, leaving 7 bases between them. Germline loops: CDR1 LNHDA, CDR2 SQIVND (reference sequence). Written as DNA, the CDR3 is TGTGCCAGTAGTATTGAGGTCAGCAATCAGCCCCAGCATTTT. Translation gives CASSIEVSNQPQHF. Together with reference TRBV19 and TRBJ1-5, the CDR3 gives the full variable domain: DGGITQSPKYLFRKEGQNVTLSCEQNLNHDAMYWYRQDPGQGLRLIYYSQIVNDFQKGDIAEGYSVSREKKESFPLTVTSAQKNPTAFYLCASSIEVSNQPQHFGDGTRLSIL.

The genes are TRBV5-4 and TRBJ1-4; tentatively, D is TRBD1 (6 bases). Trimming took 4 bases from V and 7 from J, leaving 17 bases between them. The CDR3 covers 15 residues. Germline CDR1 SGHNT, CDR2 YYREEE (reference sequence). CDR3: CASSNRRGDGEKLFF. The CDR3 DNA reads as TGTGCCAGCAGCAACCGCAGGGGTGACGGTGAAAAACTGTTTTTT.

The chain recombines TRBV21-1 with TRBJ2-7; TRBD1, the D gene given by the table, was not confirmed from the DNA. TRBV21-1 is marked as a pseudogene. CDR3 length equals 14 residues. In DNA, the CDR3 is TGTGCCAGTTGTGGGACAGGCCTCTCCTACGAGCAGTACTTC. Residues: CASCGTGLSYEQYF.

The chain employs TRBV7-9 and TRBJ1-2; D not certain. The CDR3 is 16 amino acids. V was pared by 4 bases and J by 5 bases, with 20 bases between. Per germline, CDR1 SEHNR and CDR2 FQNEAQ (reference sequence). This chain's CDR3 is CASSSKNDGLLYGYTF. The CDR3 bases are TGTGCCAGCAGCTCCAAAAATGACGGACTGCTATATGGCTACACCTTC.

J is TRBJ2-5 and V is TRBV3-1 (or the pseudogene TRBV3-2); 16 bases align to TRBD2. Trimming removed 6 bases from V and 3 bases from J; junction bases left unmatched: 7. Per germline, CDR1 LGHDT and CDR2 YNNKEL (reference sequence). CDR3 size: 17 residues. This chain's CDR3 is CASSFAGTSGGEETQYF. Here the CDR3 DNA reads TGTGCCAGCAGTTTCGCTGGGACTAGCGGGGGGGAAGAGACCCAGTACTTC.

CDR3 amino acids: CASSPGGGKLFF. CDR3 nucleotide sequence: TGTGCCAGCAGTCCAGGGGGCGGAAAACTGTTTTTT. The chain has TRBV12-3 or TRBV12-4 and TRBJ1-4; TRBD1 matches at 8 bases. Unmatched junction bases numbered 3, after V lost 5 bases and J lost 10 bases. CDR3 length: 12 amino acids.

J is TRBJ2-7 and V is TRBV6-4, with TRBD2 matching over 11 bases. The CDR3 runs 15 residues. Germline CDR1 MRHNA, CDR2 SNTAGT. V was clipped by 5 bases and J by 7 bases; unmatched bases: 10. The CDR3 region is CASSPGASGRIEQYF. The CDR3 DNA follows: TGTGCCAGCAGTCCTGGGGCTAGCGGGAGGATAGAGCAGTACTTC.

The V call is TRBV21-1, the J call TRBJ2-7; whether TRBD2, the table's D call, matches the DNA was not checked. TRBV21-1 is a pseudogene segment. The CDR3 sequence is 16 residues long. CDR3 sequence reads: CASSKGLAGPPYEQYF. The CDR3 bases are TGTGCCAGCAGCAAGGGACTAGCGGGACCACCCTACGAGCAGTACTTC.

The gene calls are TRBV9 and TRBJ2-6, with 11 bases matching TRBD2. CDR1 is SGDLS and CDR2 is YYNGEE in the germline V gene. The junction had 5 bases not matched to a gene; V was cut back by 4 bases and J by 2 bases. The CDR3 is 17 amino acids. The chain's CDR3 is CASSHNSGGAGANVLTF. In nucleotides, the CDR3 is TGTGCCAGCAGCCACAATAGCGGGGGGGCTGGGGCCAACGTCCTGACTTTC.

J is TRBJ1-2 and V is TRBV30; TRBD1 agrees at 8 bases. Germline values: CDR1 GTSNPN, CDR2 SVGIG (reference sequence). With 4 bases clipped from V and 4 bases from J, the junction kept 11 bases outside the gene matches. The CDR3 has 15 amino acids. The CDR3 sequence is CAWTPEAGGGYGYTF. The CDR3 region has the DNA TGTGCCTGGACCCCCGAGGCAGGGGGCGGCTATGGCTACACCTTC.

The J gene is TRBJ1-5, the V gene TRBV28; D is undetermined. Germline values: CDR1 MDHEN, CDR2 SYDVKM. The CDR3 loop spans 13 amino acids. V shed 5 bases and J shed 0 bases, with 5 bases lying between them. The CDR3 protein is CASSQNSNQPQHF. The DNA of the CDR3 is TGTGCCAGCAGTCAAAATAGCAATCAGCCCCAGCATTTT. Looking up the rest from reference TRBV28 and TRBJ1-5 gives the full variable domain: DVKVTQSSRYLVKRTGEKVFLECVQDMDHENMFWYRQDPGLGLRLIYFSYDVKMKEKGDIPEGYSVSREKKERFSLILESASTNQTSMYLCASSQNSNQPQHFGDGTRLSIL.

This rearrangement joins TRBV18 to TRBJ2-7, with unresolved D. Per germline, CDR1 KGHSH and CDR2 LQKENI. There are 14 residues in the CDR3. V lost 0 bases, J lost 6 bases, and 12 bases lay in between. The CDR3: CASSPPLVSGEQYF. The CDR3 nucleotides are TGTGCCAGCTCACCACCGTTGGTATCCGGCGAGCAGTACTTC.

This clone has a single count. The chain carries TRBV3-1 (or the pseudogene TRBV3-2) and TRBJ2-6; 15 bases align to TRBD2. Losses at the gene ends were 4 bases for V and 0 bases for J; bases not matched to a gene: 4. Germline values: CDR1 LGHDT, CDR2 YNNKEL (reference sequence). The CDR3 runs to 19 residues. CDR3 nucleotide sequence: TGTGCCAGCAGCCGCGGACTAGCGGGGGGGACCTCTGGGGCCAACGTCCTGACTTTC. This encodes CASSRGLAGGTSGANVLTF.

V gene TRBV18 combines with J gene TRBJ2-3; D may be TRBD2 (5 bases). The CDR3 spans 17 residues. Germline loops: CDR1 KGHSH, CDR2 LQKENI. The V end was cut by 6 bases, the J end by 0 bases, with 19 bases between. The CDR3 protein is CASSQNGRRLSTDTQYF. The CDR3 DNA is TGTGCCAGCTCCCAAAACGGGCGGAGGCTTAGCACAGATACGCAGTATTTT.

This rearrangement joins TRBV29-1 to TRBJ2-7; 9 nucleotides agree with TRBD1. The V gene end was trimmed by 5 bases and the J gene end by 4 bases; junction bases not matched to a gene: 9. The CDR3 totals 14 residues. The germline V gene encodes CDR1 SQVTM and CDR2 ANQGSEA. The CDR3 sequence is CSVWGTGPTYEQYF. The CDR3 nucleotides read TGCAGCGTTTGGGGGACAGGGCCAACTTACGAGCAGTACTTC.

CDR3 residues: CASSPSFLSSYEQYF. The CDR3 DNA reads TGTGCCAGCAGCCCTTCTTTCCTAAGCTCCTACGAGCAGTACTTC. The chain couples TRBV3-1 (or the pseudogene TRBV3-2) to TRBJ2-7, with D uncertain. The CDR3 has 15 residues. Trimming cost V 4 bases and J 0 bases, with 13 bases left between them. Germline loops: CDR1 LGHDT, CDR2 YNNKEL (reference sequence).

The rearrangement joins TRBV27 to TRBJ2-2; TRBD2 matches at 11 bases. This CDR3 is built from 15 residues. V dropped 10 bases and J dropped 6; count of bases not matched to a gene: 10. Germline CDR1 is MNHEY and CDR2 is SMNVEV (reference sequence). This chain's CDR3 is CATSWLTSGAGELFF. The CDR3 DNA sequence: TGTGCCACCTCATGGCTGACTAGCGGGGCCGGGGAGCTGTTTTTT.

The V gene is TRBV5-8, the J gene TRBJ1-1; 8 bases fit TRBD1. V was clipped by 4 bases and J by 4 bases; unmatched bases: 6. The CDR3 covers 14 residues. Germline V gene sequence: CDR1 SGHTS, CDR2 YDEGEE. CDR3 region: CASSTGQGTTEAFF. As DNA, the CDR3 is TGTGCCAGCAGCACTGGACAGGGAACCACTGAAGCTTTCTTT.

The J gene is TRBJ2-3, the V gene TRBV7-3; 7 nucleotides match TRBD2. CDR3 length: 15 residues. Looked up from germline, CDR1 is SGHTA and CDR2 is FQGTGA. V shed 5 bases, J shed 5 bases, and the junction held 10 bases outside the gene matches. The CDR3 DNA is TGTGCCAGCAGCAATGCTGGGGCGGGAGTAGATACGCAGTATTTT. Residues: CASSNAGAGVDTQYF.

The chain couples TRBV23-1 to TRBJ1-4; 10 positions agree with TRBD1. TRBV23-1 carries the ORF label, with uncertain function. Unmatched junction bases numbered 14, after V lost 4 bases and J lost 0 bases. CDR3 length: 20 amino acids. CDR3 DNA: TGCGCCAGCAGTCGGAAGGGACAGGGGTTTTCTTCGACAACTAATGAAAAACTGTTTTTT. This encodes CASSRKGQGFSSTTNEKLFF.

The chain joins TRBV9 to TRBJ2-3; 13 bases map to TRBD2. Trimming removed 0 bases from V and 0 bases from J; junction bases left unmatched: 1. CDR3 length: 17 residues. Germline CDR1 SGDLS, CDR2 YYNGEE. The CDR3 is CASSVELAGGSTDTQYF. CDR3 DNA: TGTGCCAGCAGCGTAGAACTAGCGGGGGGGAGCACAGATACGCAGTATTTT.